This T cell receptor beta chain was retrieved from a study of cytomegalovirus exposure and HLA in healthy donors. Points from the study as a whole: Many donors shared some public TCRs, even though most TCR sequences were rare. Later analysis associated a missense DCLRE1C variant with TCR beta V- and J-gene trimming.

Germline CDR1 reads LGHNA; CDR2 reads YSLEER. The CDR3 sequence is 14 residues long. V lost 3 bases, J lost 10 bases, and 11 bases stayed unmatched. This clone was detected once. Its antigen is unidentified. PCR was performed using 60 Vbeta and 13 Jbeta primers. In the authors' methods: Approximately 9.9 million of 65 million to 95 million unique TCR beta chains were shared, per a later count. The data were produced by immunoSEQ multiplex PCR, yet TCRdb's version contains in-frame clones alone and is incomplete. V and J calls and clone size come straight from that table; D and trimming were deduced from the DNA. The sample has 240,000 or so clones; about 80% are singletons.

Material for sequencing was PBMCs. This TCR came from a woman aged 40 to 50 in good health and CMV-seropositive. The chain is built from TRBV4-3 and TRBJ1-2, with 7 bases aligning to TRBD1. CDR3 protein: CASSQDRSQGDYTF. For the CDR3, the DNA is TGCGCCAGCAGCCAGGACAGGTCTCAGGGTGACTACACCTTC.